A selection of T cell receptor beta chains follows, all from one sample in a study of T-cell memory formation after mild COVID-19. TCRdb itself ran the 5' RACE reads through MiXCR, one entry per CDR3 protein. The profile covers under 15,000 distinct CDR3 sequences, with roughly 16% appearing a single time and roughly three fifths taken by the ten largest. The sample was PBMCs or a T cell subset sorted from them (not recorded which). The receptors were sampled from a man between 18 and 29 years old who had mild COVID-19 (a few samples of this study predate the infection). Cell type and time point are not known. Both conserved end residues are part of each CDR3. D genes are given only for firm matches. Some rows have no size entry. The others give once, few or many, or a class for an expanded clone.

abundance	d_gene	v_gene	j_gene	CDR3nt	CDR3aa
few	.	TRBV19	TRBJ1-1	TGTGCCAGTAGAGCAGGGATCACTGAAGCTTTCTTT	CASRAGITEAFF
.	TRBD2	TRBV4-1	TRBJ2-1	TGCGCCAGCAGCCAATTGGGACTAGCGGGGGGTCCTAGCTCCTACAATGAGCAGTTCTTC	CASSQLGLAGGPSSYNEQFF
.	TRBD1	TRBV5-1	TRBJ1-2	TGCGCCAGCAGCTTGTGGGGAGCGGGACAGAGTAACTATGGCTACACCTTC	CASSLWGAGQSNYGYTF
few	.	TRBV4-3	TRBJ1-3	TGCGCCAGCAGCCAAGAGGGCGCAGGCTCCTCTGGAAACACCATATATTTT	CASSQEGAGSSGNTIYF
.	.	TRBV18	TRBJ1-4	TGTGCCAGCTCACCGAGGGACAAGCCTAATGAAAAACTGTTTTTT	CASSPRDKPNEKLFF
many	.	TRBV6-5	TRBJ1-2	TGTGCCAGCATGACTAGGGGGGGCCCACCCCACTACCTAGCTAACTATGGCTACACCTTC	CASMTRGGPPHYLANYGYTF
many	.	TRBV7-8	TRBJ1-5	TGTGCCAGCAGCTTAGGGGACTTAATCAATCAGCCCCAGCATTTT	CASSLGDLINQPQHF
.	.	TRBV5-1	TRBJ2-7	TGCGCCAGCAGCCCCCCTGTGGCGTCTAGCTCCTACGAGCAGTACTTC	CASSPPVASSSYEQYF
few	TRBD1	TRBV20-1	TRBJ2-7	TGCAGTGCAGAGACAGGGTACGTCTCCTACGAGCAGTACTTC	CSAETGYVSYEQYF
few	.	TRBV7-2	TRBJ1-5	TGTGCCAGCAGCGCCCGGGGGGGGGCTCGGCAGCCCCAGCATTTT	CASSARGGARQPQHF
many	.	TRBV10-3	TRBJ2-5	TGTGCCATCAGTGCCGGGACCCAGTACCAAGAGACCCAGTACTTC	CAISAGTQYQETQYF
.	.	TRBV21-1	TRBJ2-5	TGTGCCAGCAGCAGCAGGGAGAGGCCTCGAGGAGAGACCCAGTACTTC	CASSSRERPRGETQYF
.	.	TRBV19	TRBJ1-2	TGTGCCAGTAGTATCGATTGGGCAGAATATGGCTACACCTTC	CASSIDWAEYGYTF
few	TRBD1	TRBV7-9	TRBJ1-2	TGTGCCAGCAGTTTACAGGGGGTAGGCTACACCTTC	CASSLQGVGYTF
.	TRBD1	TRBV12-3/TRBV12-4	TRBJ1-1	TGTGCCAGCAGTGTACAGGGGGCTCGTGACACTGAAGCTTTCTTT	CASSVQGARDTEAFF
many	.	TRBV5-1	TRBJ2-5	TGCGCCAGCAGCTTGCCCAGGGTCGAGACCCAGTACTTC	CASSLPRVETQYF